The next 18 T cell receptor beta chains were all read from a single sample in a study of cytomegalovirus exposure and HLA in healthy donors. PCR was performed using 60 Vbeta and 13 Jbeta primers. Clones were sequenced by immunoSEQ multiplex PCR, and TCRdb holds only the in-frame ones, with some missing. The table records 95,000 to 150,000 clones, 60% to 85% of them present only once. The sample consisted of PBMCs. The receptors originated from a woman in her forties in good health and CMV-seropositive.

CDR3 in amino acids: CASSFGHFTGELFF. The CDR3 DNA sequence: TGTGCCAGCAGCTTTGGACACTTCACCGGGGAGCTGTTTTTT. This chain links TRBV7-2 with TRBJ2-2; possibly TRBD1 for D (5 bases). This CDR3 is built from 14 residues. Deletions cut 3 bases from V and 4 bases from J, with 9 bases between. Germline-derived CDR1 and CDR2 are SGHTA and FQGNSA.

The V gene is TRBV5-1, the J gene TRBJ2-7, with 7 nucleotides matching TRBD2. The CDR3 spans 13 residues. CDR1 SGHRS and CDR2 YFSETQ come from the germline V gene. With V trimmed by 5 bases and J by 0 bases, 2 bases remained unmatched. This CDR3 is CASRGGASYEQYF. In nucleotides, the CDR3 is TGCGCCAGCAGGGGAGGGGCCTCCTACGAGCAGTACTTC.

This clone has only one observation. In nucleotides, the CDR3 is TGCAGCGTTGACTTCCTAGCGGGAGTGGGAGAGACCCAGTACTTC. This gives the protein CSVDFLAGVGETQYF. This sequence joins TRBV29-1 and TRBJ2-5; 10 bases match TRBD2. The CDR3 extends over 15 amino acids. Germline-derived CDR1 and CDR2 are SQVTM and ANQGSEA. V shed 3 bases and J 4 bases; nucleotides not matched to a gene: 8.

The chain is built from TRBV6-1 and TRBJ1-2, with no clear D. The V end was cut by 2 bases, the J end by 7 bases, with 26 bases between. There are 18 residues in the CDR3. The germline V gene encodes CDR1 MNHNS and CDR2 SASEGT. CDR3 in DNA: TGTGCCAGCAGTGAATTGATCCGGGGTGGCGTTGCTTCTAGTGGCTACACCTTC. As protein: CASSELIRGGVASSGYTF.

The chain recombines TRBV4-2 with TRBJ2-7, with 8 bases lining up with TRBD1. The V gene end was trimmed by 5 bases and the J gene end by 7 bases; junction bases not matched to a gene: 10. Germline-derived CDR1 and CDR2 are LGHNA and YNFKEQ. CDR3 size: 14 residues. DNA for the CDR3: TGTGCCAGCAGCTTTAACCAGGGGGCTGGGGAGCAGTACTTC. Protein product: CASSFNQGAGEQYF.

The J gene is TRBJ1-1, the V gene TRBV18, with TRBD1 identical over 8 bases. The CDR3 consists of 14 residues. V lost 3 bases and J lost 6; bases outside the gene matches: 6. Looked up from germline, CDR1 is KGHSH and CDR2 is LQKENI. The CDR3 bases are TGTGCCAGCTCACCGATGGACAGGGCCGCTGAAGCTTTCTTT. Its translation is CASSPMDRAAEAFF.

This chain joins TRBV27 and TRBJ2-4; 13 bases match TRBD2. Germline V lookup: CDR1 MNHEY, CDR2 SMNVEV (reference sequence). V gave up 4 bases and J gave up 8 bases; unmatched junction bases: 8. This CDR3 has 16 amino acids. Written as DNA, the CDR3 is TGTGCCAGCAGTTCACTAGCGGGAGGGCCGAGGGACATTCAGTACTTC. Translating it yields CASSSLAGGPRDIQYF.

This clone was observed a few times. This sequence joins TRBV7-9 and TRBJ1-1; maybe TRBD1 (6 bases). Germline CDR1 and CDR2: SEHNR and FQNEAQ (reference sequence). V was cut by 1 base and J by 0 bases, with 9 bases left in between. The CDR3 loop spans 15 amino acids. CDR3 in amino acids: CASSLEQGLNTEAFF. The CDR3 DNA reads TGTGCCAGCAGCTTAGAACAGGGATTGAACACTGAAGCTTTCTTT.

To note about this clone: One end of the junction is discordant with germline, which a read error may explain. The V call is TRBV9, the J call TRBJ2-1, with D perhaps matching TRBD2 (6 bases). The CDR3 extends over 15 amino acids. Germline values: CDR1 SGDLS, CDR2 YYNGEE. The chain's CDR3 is CASSVAGEFYNEQLF. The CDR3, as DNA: TGTGCCAGCAGCGTAGCGGGAGAATTCTACAATGAGCAGCTCTTC.

The CDR3 coding sequence is TGTGCCAGTAGTATAGTCGAGGATACGCAGTATTTT. It codes for CASSIVEDTQYF. V is TRBV19 and J is TRBJ2-3; D is uncertain. Germline CDR1 reads LNHDA; CDR2 reads SQIVND (reference sequence). V lost 1 base, J lost 6 bases, and 5 bases lay in between. This CDR3 is 12 amino acids long.

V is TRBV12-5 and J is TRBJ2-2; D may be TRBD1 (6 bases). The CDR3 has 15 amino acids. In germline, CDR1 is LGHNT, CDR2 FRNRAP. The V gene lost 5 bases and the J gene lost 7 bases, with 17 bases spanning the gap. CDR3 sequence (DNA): TGTGCTAGTGGTCCCGGGACACCCCATTTCGGGGAGCTGTTTTTT. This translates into CASGPGTPHFGELFF.

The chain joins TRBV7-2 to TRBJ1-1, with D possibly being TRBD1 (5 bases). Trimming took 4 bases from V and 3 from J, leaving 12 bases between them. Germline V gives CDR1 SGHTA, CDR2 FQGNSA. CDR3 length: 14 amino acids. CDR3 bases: TGTGCCAGCAGCTGGTCGGGGGGGTACACTGAAGCTTTCTTT. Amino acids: CASSWSGGYTEAFF.

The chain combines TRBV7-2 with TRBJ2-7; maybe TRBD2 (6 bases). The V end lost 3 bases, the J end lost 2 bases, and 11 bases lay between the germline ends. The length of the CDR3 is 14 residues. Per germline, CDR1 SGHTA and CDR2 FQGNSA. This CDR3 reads CASSFRGNAYEQYF. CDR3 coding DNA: TGTGCCAGCAGCTTCCGCGGGAACGCCTACGAGCAGTACTTC.

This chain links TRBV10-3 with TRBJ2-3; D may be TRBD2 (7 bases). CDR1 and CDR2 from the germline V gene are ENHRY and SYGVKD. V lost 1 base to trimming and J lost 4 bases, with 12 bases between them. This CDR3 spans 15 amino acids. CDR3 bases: TGTGCCATCAGTGAGTTGCGGGGGCGGTCAGATACGCAGTATTTT. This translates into CAISELRGRSDTQYF.

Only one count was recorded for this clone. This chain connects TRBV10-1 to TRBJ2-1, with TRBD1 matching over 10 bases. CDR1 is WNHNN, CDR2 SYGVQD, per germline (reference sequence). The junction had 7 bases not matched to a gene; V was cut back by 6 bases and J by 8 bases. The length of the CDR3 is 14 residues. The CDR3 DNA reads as TGCGCCAGCAGCCCGGGACAGGGGAGGGATGAGCAGTTCTTC. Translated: CASSPGQGRDEQFF.

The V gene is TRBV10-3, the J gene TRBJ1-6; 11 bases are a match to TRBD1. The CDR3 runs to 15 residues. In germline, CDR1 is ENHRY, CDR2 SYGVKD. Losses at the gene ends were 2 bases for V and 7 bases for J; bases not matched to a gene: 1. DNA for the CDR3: TGTGCCATCAGTGAGAGGACAGGGGGCAATTCACCCCTCCACTTT. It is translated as CAISERTGGNSPLHF.

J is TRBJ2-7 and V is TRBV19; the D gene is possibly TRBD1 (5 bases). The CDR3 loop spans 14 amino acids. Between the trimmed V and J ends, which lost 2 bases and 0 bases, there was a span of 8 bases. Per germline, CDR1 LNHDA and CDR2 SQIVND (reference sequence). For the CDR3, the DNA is TGTGCCAGTAGTATAAGGGGCAACTCCTACGAGCAGTACTTC. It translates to CASSIRGNSYEQYF.

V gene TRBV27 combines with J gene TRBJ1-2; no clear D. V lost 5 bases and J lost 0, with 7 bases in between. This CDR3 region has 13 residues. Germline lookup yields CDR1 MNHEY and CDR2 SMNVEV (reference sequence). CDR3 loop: CASSLSSNYGYTF. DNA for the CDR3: TGTGCCAGCAGTCTAAGCTCTAACTATGGCTACACCTTC.